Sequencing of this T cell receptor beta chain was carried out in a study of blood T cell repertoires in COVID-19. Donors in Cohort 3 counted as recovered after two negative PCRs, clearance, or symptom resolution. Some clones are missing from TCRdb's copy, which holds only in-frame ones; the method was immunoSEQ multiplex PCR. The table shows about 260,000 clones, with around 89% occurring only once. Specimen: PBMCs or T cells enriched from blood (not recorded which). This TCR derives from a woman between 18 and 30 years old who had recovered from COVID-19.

CDR3 nucleotides: TGTGCCAGCGGAAAAGGGACAGGGCGTCCCGGGGAGCTGTTTTTT. Translation gives CASGKGTGRPGELFF. The rearrangement uses TRBV2 and TRBJ2-2; TRBD1 agrees at 9 bases. Unmatched junction bases numbered 10, after V lost 8 bases and J lost 6 bases. CDR1 SNHLY and CDR2 FYNNEI come from the germline V gene. The CDR3 consists of 15 residues. The full variable domain, with the rest looked up from reference TRBV2 and TRBJ2-2, is EPEVTQTPSHQVTQMGQEVILRCVPISNHLYFYWYRQILGQKVEFLVSFYNNEISEKSEIFDDQFSVERPDGSNFTLKIRSTKLEDSAMYFCASGKGTGRPGELFFGEGSRLTVL.